This TCR beta chain appears in the sequencing data of a study of response to subunit inactivated influenza vaccine. Study conclusions and caveats: Each seasonal flu vaccination may recruit only limited new T cells, authors suggested.

This clonotype was seen repeatedly, ten times or more. The antigen remains undetermined. Each CDR3 protein gets one entry after TCRdb re-called the RT-PCR reads with MiXCR. In the table there are under 950,000 distinct CDR3 sequences, roughly 20% of which are singletons. Trimming stripped 10 bases from V and 0 bases from J, with 10 bases between. CDR1 and CDR2 from the germline V gene are MNHNS and SASEGT. The CDR3 is 13 residues long. V is TRBV6-1 and J is TRBJ1-5; unclear D gene. The sequencing here drew on PBMCs from blood, taken 5 days after vaccination. The receptor was derived from a man aged 50-59 years who received an inactivated influenza vaccine. CDR3 coding DNA: TGTGCCACTCGGCGGAGTAGCAATCAGCCCCAGCATTTT. As protein: CATRRSSNQPQHF.